Below, 30 T cell receptor beta chains from the same sample are listed, as sequenced in a study of blood T cell repertoires in COVID-19. Sequencing was performed with immunoSEQ multiplex PCR; in TCRdb, only in-frame clones are kept and a portion is missing. The repertoire consists of under 300,000 clones, with 82% occurring once and the leading ten covering around an eighth. Material for sequencing was peripheral blood. All receptors come from a woman aged 55-70 years with active or convalescent COVID-19.

CDR3 nucleotides: TGTGCCAGCAGCCAAACAGGGCTTGACACTGAAGCTTTCTTT. This encodes CASSQTGLDTEAFF. The V call is TRBV4-2, the J call TRBJ1-1; TRBD1 might be the D (6 bases). The CDR3 sequence is 14 residues long. Germline V CDR1 and CDR2: LGHNA, YNFKEQ. Trimming removed 2 bases at V and 3 bases at J, with 10 bases between.

The chain combines TRBV2 with TRBJ2-3, with 12 positions matching TRBD2. The CDR3 runs to 16 residues. The J segment lost 5 bases and the V segment lost 8 bases, leaving 11 bases of the junction unmatched. The V gene's germline CDR1 is SNHLY and CDR2 FYNNEI. The CDR3 here is CASPERRLAGEDTQYF. CDR3 bases: TGTGCCAGCCCAGAGAGGAGACTAGCGGGGGAAGATACGCAGTATTTT.

The J gene is TRBJ2-7, the V gene TRBV19, with 8 bases aligning to TRBD1. V lost 4 bases, J lost 2 bases, and 4 bases stayed unmatched. There are 14 residues in the CDR3. CDR1 and CDR2 from the germline V gene are LNHDA and SQIVND (reference sequence). CDR3 bases: TGTGCCAGTAGTAGTGACAGGGGTCCCTACGAGCAGTACTTC. Protein sequence: CASSSDRGPYEQYF.

The chain combines TRBV6-5 with TRBJ2-1, with no clear D. The germline V and J ends were trimmed by 2 bases and 13 bases, with 15 bases remaining between them. The CDR3 has 13 amino acids. Germline-derived CDR1 and CDR2 are MNHEY and SVGAGI. CDR3 nucleotides: TGTGCCAGCAGTTACGAGTGGCCAGGTCTCCAGTTCTTC. Protein product: CASSYEWPGLQFF.

This chain joins TRBV30 and TRBJ1-5, with TRBD1 as a possible D gene (5 bases). Trimming took off 0 bases at V and 1 base at J, with 16 bases between the two ends. CDR3 length: 17 amino acids. Germline CDR1 and CDR2: GTSNPN and SVGIG (reference sequence). CDR3 region: CAWSVARGAESNQPQHF. CDR3 coding DNA: TGTGCCTGGAGTGTAGCCCGTGGGGCAGAGAGCAATCAGCCCCAGCATTTT.

The V gene is TRBV3-1 (or the pseudogene TRBV3-2), the J gene TRBJ1-5; TRBD1 aligns across 7 bases. V shed 2 bases, J shed 4 bases, and the junction held 11 bases outside the gene matches. The CDR3 runs 17 residues. CDR1 and CDR2 (germline): LGHDT, YNNKEL (reference sequence). This chain's CDR3 is CASSQNPGQSLNQPQHF. The CDR3 nucleotides are TGTGCCAGCAGCCAAAACCCGGGACAGTCACTGAATCAGCCCCAGCATTTT.

Only one count was recorded for this clone. The chain is built from TRBV2 and TRBJ1-4, with a possible D match to TRBD1 (6 bases). The CDR3 loop spans 16 amino acids. Germline V CDR1 and CDR2: SNHLY, FYNNEI. The V end lost 6 bases, the J end lost 0 bases, and 14 bases lay between the germline ends. This CDR3 is CASRPRQAPTNEKLFF. The CDR3 coding sequence is TGTGCCAGCAGACCCAGACAGGCGCCAACTAATGAAAAACTGTTTTTT.

This clone was picked up a small number of times. The V call is TRBV18, the J call TRBJ2-5, with TRBD2 matching 10 bases. The CDR3 runs 17 residues. Trimming cost V 4 bases and J 7 bases; bases outside gene matches: 15. The germline CDR1 and CDR2 sequences are KGHSH and LQKENI. The CDR3 DNA follows: TGTGCCAGCTCACAGAAGCGGGGGGGCCATCCAAGCGGGACCCAGTACTTC. Its translation is CASSQKRGGHPSGTQYF.

The rearrangement links TRBV29-1 to TRBJ2-5; D is undetermined. Deletions cut 6 bases from V and 5 bases from J, with 10 bases between. This CDR3 is 11 amino acids long. The V gene's germline CDR1 is SQVTM and CDR2 ANQGSEA. The DNA of the CDR3 is TGCAGCGTAGCCCTCCGGGAGACCCAGTACTTC. It translates to CSVALRETQYF.

The chain employs TRBV6-2 or TRBV6-3 and TRBJ2-7; tentative D call: TRBD2 (5 bases). The CDR3 extends over 15 amino acids. CDR1 is MNHEY and CDR2 is SVGEGT in the germline V gene. V shed 3 bases and J shed 6 bases, with 18 bases lying between them. CDR3 protein: CASSYPREAEVEQYF. CDR3 DNA: TGTGCCAGCAGTTATCCCCGGGAAGCAGAGGTCGAGCAGTACTTC.

This clone was detected a few times. The chain is built from TRBV30 and TRBJ2-1; 11 bases map to TRBD2. J gave up 2 bases and V 4 bases, and 4 bases lay outside the gene matches. The CDR3 length is 15 residues. Germline lookup yields CDR1 GTSNPN and CDR2 SVGIG (reference sequence). CDR3 DNA sequence: TGTGCCTGGAAAATGACTAGCGGGGCCTACAATGAGCAGTTCTTC. It yields the protein CAWKMTSGAYNEQFF.

The chain joins TRBV6-5 to TRBJ2-1; 7 bases line up with TRBD1. CDR3 size: 15 residues. Per the germline V gene, CDR1 is MNHEY and CDR2 is SVGAGI. Trimming cost V 2 bases and J 0 bases; bases outside gene matches: 1. The CDR3 loop is CASSYRDSSYNEQFF. The CDR3 region has the DNA TGTGCCAGCAGTTACCGGGACAGCTCCTACAATGAGCAGTTCTTC.

The chain employs TRBV2 and TRBJ1-2; no firm D call. The germline gives CDR1 SNHLY, CDR2 FYNNEI. With 3 bases removed from V and 4 bases from J, the gap between germline ends came to 12 bases. The CDR3 consists of 14 residues. For the CDR3, the DNA is TGTGCCAGCAGTGAGGGCGCCCTGGTCTATGGCTACACCTTC. Its protein product is CASSEGALVYGYTF.

The chain carries TRBV4-2 and TRBJ2-3, with 9 positions matching TRBD2. V gave up 4 bases and J gave up 0 bases; unmatched junction bases: 8. The CDR3 has 17 amino acids. CDR1 LGHNA and CDR2 YNFKEQ come from the germline V gene. CDR3 sequence: CASSPRGGYDSTDTQYF. CDR3 DNA: TGTGCCAGCAGCCCGCGGGGGGGCTACGACAGCACAGATACGCAGTATTTT.

The rearrangement links TRBV4-2 to TRBJ2-5; TRBD2 agrees at 12 bases. Germline V gives CDR1 LGHNA, CDR2 YNFKEQ. Germline trimming cut 0 bases from V and 2 bases from J; bases unmatched to any gene: 7. The CDR3 sequence is 18 residues long. The DNA for the CDR3 is TGTGCCAGCAGCCAAGATGGCAGACTAGCGGGGGATCAAGAGACCCAGTACTTC. This translates into CASSQDGRLAGDQETQYF.

The V and J genes are TRBV6-1 and TRBJ1-2, with D perhaps TRBD1 (6 bases). The V and J ends lost 1 base and 4 bases respectively, with 10 bases between them. CDR3 length: 14 amino acids. Germline lookup yields CDR1 MNHNS and CDR2 SASEGT. CDR3 DNA: TGTGCCAGCAGTGAAGGACGCAGGGGCTATGGCTACACCTTC. Its protein product is CASSEGRRGYGYTF.

The chain uses TRBV19 and TRBJ2-3, with 11 positions matching TRBD2. This CDR3 is built from 16 residues. Trimming at V came to 5 bases and at J to 3 bases, leaving 7 bases not matched to a gene. CDR1 is LNHDA and CDR2 is SQIVND in the germline V gene (reference sequence). This CDR3 is CASSLRLAGGTDTQYF. The CDR3 nucleotides are TGTGCCAGTAGTTTGCGGCTAGCGGGGGGAACAGATACGCAGTATTTT. The full variable domain, completed using reference TRBV19 and TRBJ2-3, is DGGITQSPKYLFRKEGQNVTLSCEQNLNHDAMYWYRQDPGQGLRLIYYSQIVNDFQKGDIAEGYSVSREKKESFPLTVTSAQKNPTAFYLCASSLRLAGGTDTQYFGPGTRLTVL.

This clone showed up just a few times. CDR3 DNA: TGTGCCAGCAGCATTTCGACAGGGACCTACGAGCAGTACTTC. As protein: CASSISTGTYEQYF. The rearrangement uses TRBV9 and TRBJ2-7; 7 bases are a match to TRBD1. This CDR3 comprises 14 residues. The J segment lost 2 bases and the V segment lost 4 bases, leaving 6 bases of the junction unmatched. Germline CDR1 is SGDLS and CDR2 is YYNGEE.

The chain recombines TRBV5-6 with TRBJ1-1; D is perhaps TRBD1 (5 bases). This CDR3 has 12 residues. Germline CDR1 reads SGHDT; CDR2 reads YYEEEE. Between the trimmed V and J ends, which lost 1 base and 14 bases, there was a span of 15 bases. This chain's CDR3 is CASSLWGADIFF. In DNA, the CDR3 is TGTGCCAGCAGCTTGTGGGGCGCGGATATATTCTTT.

The chain has TRBV5-1 and TRBJ1-1; TRBD1 matches 7 bases. In germline, CDR1 is SGHRS, CDR2 YFSETQ. V lost 7 bases and J lost 0; bases outside the gene matches: 6. This CDR3 comprises 14 residues. Written as DNA, the CDR3 is TGCGCCAGCCGCCCCACAGGGGTGAACACTGAAGCTTTCTTT. Protein product: CASRPTGVNTEAFF.

This sequence joins TRBV6-5 and TRBJ2-6, with D possibly TRBD1 on 6 matching bases. Trimming shortened V by 5 bases and J by 1 base, and 9 bases separated the two germline ends. CDR1 and CDR2 from the germline V gene are MNHEY and SVGAGI. This CDR3 contains 15 residues. This CDR3 reads CASSPRGSGANVLTF. CDR3 DNA: TGTGCCAGCAGTCCCAGGGGTTCTGGGGCCAACGTCCTGACTTTC.

The rearrangement joins TRBV19 to TRBJ1-1; D call uncertain. Germline V gene lookup returns CDR1 LNHDA and CDR2 SQIVND (reference sequence). V lost 9 bases and J lost 1, with 12 bases in between. The CDR3 has 13 amino acids. CDR3 sequence (DNA): TGTGCCAGCTCCTCGGTCACGAACACTGAAGCTTTCTTT. The encoded protein is CASSSVTNTEAFF. The full variable domain, in which reference TRBV19 and TRBJ1-1 provide the parts outside the CDR3, is DGGITQSPKYLFRKEGQNVTLSCEQNLNHDAMYWYRQDPGQGLRLIYYSQIVNDFQKGDIAEGYSVSREKKESFPLTVTSAQKNPTAFYLCASSSVTNTEAFFGQGTRLTVV.

This chain joins TRBV7-8 and TRBJ1-2; TRBD1 matches 9 bases. The CDR3 sequence is 14 residues long. In germline, CDR1 is SGHVS, CDR2 FQNEAQ. J was trimmed by 7 bases and V by 5 bases; bases with no gene match: 8. CDR3 residues: CASSRIQGALGYTF. CDR3 bases: TGTGCCAGCAGCAGAATACAGGGGGCGCTTGGCTACACCTTC.

CDR3: CASRAGTASTNEQFF. CDR3 nucleotide sequence: TGTGCCAGCAGAGCGGGGACGGCCTCTACCAATGAGCAGTTCTTC. The chain recombines TRBV6-5 with TRBJ2-1, with TRBD2 matching 7 bases. With V trimmed by 6 bases and J by 6 bases, 11 bases remained unmatched. Germline V gene lookup returns CDR1 MNHEY and CDR2 SVGAGI. This CDR3 region has 15 residues.

V and J are TRBV2 and TRBJ2-1, with TRBD2 matching over 8 bases. Germline CDR1 and CDR2: SNHLY and FYNNEI. This CDR3 contains 15 residues. With 6 bases clipped from V and 2 bases from J, the junction kept 6 bases outside the gene matches. The CDR3 sequence: CASRVSRGAYNEQFF. DNA for the CDR3: TGTGCCAGCAGGGTTTCGCGGGGGGCCTACAATGAGCAGTTCTTC.

This sequence joins TRBV9 and TRBJ2-7; 8 bases are a match to TRBD1. This CDR3 contains 14 residues. V lost 4 bases, J lost 2 bases, and 5 bases stayed unmatched. Germline V gene lookup returns CDR1 SGDLS and CDR2 YYNGEE. The CDR3 nucleotides read TGTGCCAGCAGCCCGACGGACAGGGCCTACGAGCAGTACTTC. It encodes CASSPTDRAYEQYF.

The genes are TRBV10-3 and TRBJ2-1, with D unclear. V was cut by 2 bases and J by 4 bases, with 6 bases left in between. The germline gives CDR1 ENHRY, CDR2 SYGVKD. CDR3 length equals 13 residues. CDR3 loop: CAISEERYNEQFF. CDR3 nucleotide sequence: TGTGCCATCAGTGAGGAGAGATACAATGAGCAGTTCTTC.

The chain carries TRBV5-5 and TRBJ1-1; 9 nucleotides match TRBD1. Germline CDR1 and CDR2: SGHKS and YYEKEE (reference sequence). The CDR3 is 14 residues long. The junction had 1 base not matched to a gene; V was cut back by 3 bases and J by 1 base. CDR3 region: CASSWTGENTEAFF. CDR3 DNA sequence: TGTGCCAGCAGCTGGACAGGGGAGAACACTGAAGCTTTCTTT.

This chain connects TRBV3-1 (or the pseudogene TRBV3-2) to TRBJ1-3, with D possibly TRBD1 on 5 matching bases. V lost 4 bases to trimming and J lost 4 bases, with 14 bases between them. The germline V gene encodes CDR1 LGHDT and CDR2 YNNKEL (reference sequence). The CDR3 is 15 residues long. DNA of the CDR3: TGTGCCAGCAGCCCCACCGGGCAGGGAGGAAACACCATATATTTT. The encoded protein is CASSPTGQGGNTIYF.

This sequence joins TRBV5-6 and TRBJ1-2; perhaps TRBD1 as D (5 bases). This CDR3 spans 13 amino acids. Trimming shortened V by 1 base and J by 6 bases, and 10 bases separated the two germline ends. Germline V CDR1 and CDR2: SGHDT, YYEEEE. The CDR3 here is CASSLRTINGYTF. The CDR3 DNA is TGTGCCAGCAGCTTGAGGACAATCAATGGCTACACCTTC.